The TCR beta chain described here comes from a study of post-analysis software for immune sequencing data (dated by TCRdb to the mid-2010s). Study-level background: Disease courses on record covered relapsing-remitting, secondary progressive and progressive-relapsing multiple sclerosis, though some patients had no subtype annotation. The multiple sclerosis patient repertoires were compared with under 13 previously published healthy control repertoires from donors aged about 6 to 26 years. A subset of samples was prepared in parallel using single-end sample barcoding, then pooled and co-amplified after Illumina adapter ligation. General conclusions and limits of the study: Normalized Chao1 diversity was significantly lower in multiple sclerosis patients than controls, suggesting substantial peripheral T-cell clonal expansion. Direct clustering with F measure revealed strong co-clustering of samples prepared in the same batch, which led to a batch-effect correction. The multiple sclerosis patient group was slightly younger than the control group.

Libraries were built with PCR. The instrument given in TCRdb is Illumina HiSeq 2500. Unique molecular identifiers were incorporated into TCR beta cDNA libraries to reduce PCR and sequencing biases. Per 1 to 10 million input T cells, 500,000 or so cDNA molecules were obtained, such that each molecule approximated one T cell. The same protocol used for the earlier healthy control dataset was applied to prepare and sequence the patient libraries. Samples belonging to the same batch were prepared together, multiplexed and sequenced on a shared HiSeq lane. In the source study's methods: MIGEC was used to process the raw barcoded reads, and molecular identifier groups with only a single read were discarded before consensus assembly and CDR3 extraction. VDJtools was used for post-analysis of the clonotype tables, and diversity was normalized by down-sampling every dataset to the size of the smallest sample. In repertoire overlap clustering, CDR3 amino acid sequences, but not nucleotide sequences, were matched to correct batch-related cross-sample contamination. TCRdb trimmed public reads at Q25 via fastp, called clones via MiXCR and kept in-frame beta chains. Each CDR3 protein appears once, grouped with its most common genes and DNA. The V and J calls were determined by TCRdb, not by the authors. The sample table records some 800,000 distinct CDR3 sequences; around 45% of these occur just once. 4% to 5% of the sample comes from the top ten.

To demonstrate the VDJtools post-analysis software, TCR beta repertoires were profiled from the peripheral blood of 10 to 15 young patients with multiple sclerosis. The multiple sclerosis patients were children and adolescents between roughly 6 and 16 years of age. This clonotype was recorded a few times. The clone's antigen remains unknown. No much larger clone is present one base from it, and per-base qualities are unavailable. The sample comprised blood. This clonotype was obtained from a girl aged 10 to 17 with multiple sclerosis.

The DNA reads as follows: TGCAGCGTTGCCCTCGGGACAGGGAATGGCTACACCTTC. This codes for CSVALGTGNGYTF. The rearranged segments are TRBV29-1 and TRBJ1-2; 9 central nucleotides agree with TRBD1. From the germline V gene, CDR1 is SQVTM and CDR2 is ANQGSEA. Including the terminal cysteine and phenylalanine, the CDR3 comprises 13 residues. The entry retains the CDR3 DNA only, 39 bases that are in frame from base 1. Trimming accounts for 4 bases at V and 6 bases at J, while the number of junction bases matched to no gene is 6. This CDR3, with the reference TRBV29-1 and TRBJ1-2 proteins standing in past its ends, gives the full variable domain SAVISQKPSRDICQRGTSLTIQCQVDSQVTMMFWYRQQPGQSLTLIATANQGSEATYESGFVIDKFPISRPNLTFSTLTVSNMSPEDSSIYLCSVALGTGNGYTFGSGTRLTVV.